A single sample is the source of the 18 T cell receptor beta chains below, sequenced in a study of shared clonotypes between healthy human individuals. Naive CD8 cells were CD45RO-negative, positively selected for CCR7, excluding terminally differentiated effector memory CD45RA+ cells. The table came from immunoSEQ multiplex PCR; TCRdb's copy has only in-frame clones and leaves some out. Counted here are approximately 1.9 million clones, approximately 92% occurring once; the ten biggest clones make up about 1.7%. Sequenced material: naive CD8+ T cells from PBMCs. Receptors originate from a man between 18 and 29 years old in good health. Some clones in this sample may be carry-over from other donors' samples.

This chain uses TRBV27 with TRBJ1-1; the match to TRBD1 covers 10 bases. There are 20 residues in the CDR3. The V gene's germline CDR1 is MNHEY and CDR2 SMNVEV (reference sequence). V lost 3 bases and J lost 0; bases outside the gene matches: 16. DNA for the CDR3: TGTGCCAGCAGTTTCAGGGGACAGGGGTTTCCCGCTCCTATGAACACTGAAGCTTTCTTT. Amino acids: CASSFRGQGFPAPMNTEAFF.

This clone appeared once. The chain combines TRBV5-1 with TRBJ2-5, with 7 bases aligning to TRBD1. The V gene end was trimmed by 3 bases and the J gene end by 5 bases; junction bases not matched to a gene: 25. The germline V gene has CDR1 SGHRS and CDR2 YFSETQ. The CDR3 covers 20 residues. In DNA form, the CDR3 reads TGCGCCAGCAGCTCCGTGTTCCCCGGGACAGCCGACCACCTAGGTGAGACCCAGTACTTC. This sequence encodes CASSSVFPGTADHLGETQYF.

This clone was seen just once. The gene calls are TRBV5-1 and TRBJ2-3; D possibly uses TRBD1 or TRBD2 (5 bases each). The germline V gene encodes CDR1 SGHRS and CDR2 YFSETQ. V dropped 1 base and J dropped 3 bases, with 12 bases sitting between them. The CDR3 covers 15 residues. CDR3 protein: CASSLKGRETDTQYF. In DNA form, the CDR3 reads TGCGCCAGCAGCTTGAAAGGCAGGGAGACAGATACGCAGTATTTT.

This chain uses TRBV5-1 with TRBJ2-7, with 7 positions matching TRBD1. The V gene end was trimmed by 4 bases and the J gene end by 6 bases; junction bases not matched to a gene: 13. CDR3 length: 15 residues. Per germline, CDR1 SGHRS and CDR2 YFSETQ. The CDR3 spells CASSEIGGLALEQYF. The CDR3 DNA sequence: TGCGCCAGCAGCGAGATAGGGGGCTTGGCGCTCGAGCAGTACTTC.

The chain carries TRBV4-3 and TRBJ2-2; 9 bases are a match to TRBD2. The CDR3 has 16 amino acids. With 3 bases clipped from V and 6 bases from J, the junction kept 8 bases outside the gene matches. Germline lookup yields CDR1 LGHNA and CDR2 YSLEER. The CDR3 sequence: CASSQSFGGRAGELFF. The CDR3 region has the DNA TGCGCCAGCAGCCAGAGTTTTGGCGGGAGGGCCGGGGAGCTGTTTTTT.

This clone was counted only a few times. The same CDR3 is also encoded by other DNA sequences in this sample. CDR3 coding DNA: TGTGCCAGCAGTTTTGGGGCATCCTACGAGCAGTACTTC. It encodes CASSFGASYEQYF. J is TRBJ2-7 and V is TRBV27, with D possibly being TRBD1 (5 bases). Deletions cut 3 bases from V and 1 base from J, with 7 bases between. This CDR3 region has 13 residues. Germline V gene sequence: CDR1 MNHEY, CDR2 SMNVEV (reference sequence).

This clone was found once. The rearrangement links TRBV19 to TRBJ2-7; TRBD1 agrees at 12 bases. The CDR3 length is 15 residues. The J segment lost 3 bases and the V segment lost 6 bases, leaving 6 bases of the junction unmatched. Germline V lookup: CDR1 LNHDA, CDR2 SQIVND (reference sequence). DNA for the CDR3: TGTGCCAGTAGCACGGGACAGGGGGCTTACTACGAGCAGTACTTC. Its translation is CASSTGQGAYYEQYF.

With regard to this clone: Other DNA sequences in the sample encode the same CDR3. The gene calls are TRBV5-1 and TRBJ2-7; TRBD1 aligns across 7 bases. V shed 2 bases and J 0 bases; nucleotides not matched to a gene: 2. CDR1 is SGHRS, CDR2 YFSETQ, per germline. The CDR3 covers 14 residues. The CDR3 nucleotides are TGCGCCAGCAGCTTAGGGACAGCCTCCTACGAGCAGTACTTC. Protein product: CASSLGTASYEQYF.

This clone appeared once. The chain has TRBV9 and TRBJ2-3, with D unclear. This CDR3 comprises 16 residues. V was pared by 4 bases and J by 0 bases, with 15 bases between. The germline V gene has CDR1 SGDLS and CDR2 YYNGEE. CDR3 DNA sequence: TGTGCCAGCAGCCTTCGGACGGACCGCAGCACAGATACGCAGTATTTT. Amino acid sequence: CASSLRTDRSTDTQYF.

The chain combines TRBV7-3 with TRBJ2-1, with D possibly TRBD2 on 5 matching bases. V was cut by 5 bases and J by 8 bases, with 13 bases left in between. Germline V gene lookup returns CDR1 SGHTA and CDR2 FQGTGA. The CDR3 is 13 amino acids. DNA of the CDR3: TGTGCCAGCAGCCTCACCACCGGGGATGAGCAGTTCTTC. It translates to CASSLTTGDEQFF.

J is TRBJ1-1 and V is TRBV27; maybe TRBD1 (5 bases). The ends were cut back, 8 bases at V and 4 bases at J, with 17 bases in the middle. Germline CDR1 is MNHEY and CDR2 is SMNVEV (reference sequence). The CDR3 runs 14 residues. This CDR3 is CASSRQGAATEAFF. The CDR3 nucleotides read TGTGCCAGCTCTCGCCAAGGGGCCGCCACTGAAGCTTTCTTT.

J is TRBJ2-7 and V is TRBV29-1, with 8 positions matching TRBD1. CDR3 size: 13 residues. V was pared by 7 bases and J by 3 bases, with 8 bases of the junction left unmatched. Germline V lookup: CDR1 SQVTM, CDR2 ANQGSEA. CDR3 in DNA: TGCAGCGCATTGACAGGGGCCAACTACGAGCAGTACTTC. This sequence encodes CSALTGANYEQYF.

V usage is TRBV19 and J usage is TRBJ1-4, with a weak D call TRBD1 (5 bases). The CDR3 loop spans 12 amino acids. CDR1 and CDR2 (germline): LNHDA, SQIVND (reference sequence). Trimming removed 5 bases at V and 8 bases at J, with 9 bases between. The CDR3 is CASSLGDEKLFF. CDR3 DNA sequence: TGTGCCAGTAGTTTGGGGGACGAAAAACTGTTTTTT.

Worth noting for this clone: Other DNA sequences in this sample translate to the same CDR3. The rearrangement links TRBV7-9 to TRBJ2-5, with D maybe TRBD2 (6 bases). The CDR3 consists of 14 residues. Trimming left V 6 bases short and J 2 bases short, with 13 bases between. Germline V lookup: CDR1 SEHNR, CDR2 FQNEAQ (reference sequence). CDR3 loop: CASSLGGYQETQYF. The DNA for the CDR3 is TGTGCCAGCAGTCTAGGAGGGTATCAAGAGACCCAGTACTTC.

This chain joins TRBV27 and TRBJ2-1, with 12 nucleotides matching TRBD2. The CDR3 is 16 residues long. V trimming: 4 bases; J trimming: 5 bases; junction bases outside the gene matches: 6. Germline CDR1 and CDR2: MNHEY and SMNVEV (reference sequence). DNA for the CDR3: TGTGCCAGCAGTTCTCCCAGACTAGCGGGAGACAATGAGCAGTTCTTC. It encodes CASSSPRLAGDNEQFF.

The chain links TRBV5-1 to TRBJ2-7; no clear D gene. The CDR3 length is 15 residues. Trimming stripped 1 base from V and 3 bases from J, with 14 bases between. Germline V gene lookup returns CDR1 SGHRS and CDR2 YFSETQ. The CDR3 DNA reads as TGCGCCAGCAGCTTGCTCCCAGAGGCGTACTACGAGCAGTACTTC. Translation: CASSLLPEAYYEQYF.

The V call is TRBV27, the J call TRBJ1-2, with D perhaps matching TRBD1 (6 bases). Trimming shortened V by 6 bases and J by 4 bases, and 21 bases separated the two germline ends. The germline CDR1 and CDR2 sequences are MNHEY and SMNVEV (reference sequence). This CDR3 has 16 amino acids. The CDR3 bases are TGTGCCAGCAGCTCGGGACGGTGGGGGGGCGGCTATGGCTACACCTTC. Protein product: CASSSGRWGGGYGYTF.

To note about this clone: Distinct nucleotide sequences in the sample also encode this CDR3. CDR3: CASSSRDRDTEAFF. Here the CDR3 DNA reads TGTGCCAGCAGCTCCAGGGATAGGGACACTGAAGCTTTCTTT. V and J are TRBV11-2 and TRBJ1-1; possible D gene TRBD1, 5 bases. Germline V CDR1 and CDR2: SGHAT, FQNNGV. The V end was cut by 4 bases, the J end by 3 bases, with 12 bases between. The CDR3 length is 14 residues.